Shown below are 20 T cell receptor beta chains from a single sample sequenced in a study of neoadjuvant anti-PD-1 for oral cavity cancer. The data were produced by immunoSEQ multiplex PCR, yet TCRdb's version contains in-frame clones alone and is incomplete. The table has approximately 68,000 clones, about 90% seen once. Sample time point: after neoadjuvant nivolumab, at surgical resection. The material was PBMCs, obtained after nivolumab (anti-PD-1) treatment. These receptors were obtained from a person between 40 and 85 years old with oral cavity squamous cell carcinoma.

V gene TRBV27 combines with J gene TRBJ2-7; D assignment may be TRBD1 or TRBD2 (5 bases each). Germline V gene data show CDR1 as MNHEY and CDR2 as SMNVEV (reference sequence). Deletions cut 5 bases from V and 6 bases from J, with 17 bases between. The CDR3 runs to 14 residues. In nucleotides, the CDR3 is TGTGCCAGCAGTCACGGGACCGCCGCCTCCGAGCAGTACTTC. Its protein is CASSHGTAASEQYF.

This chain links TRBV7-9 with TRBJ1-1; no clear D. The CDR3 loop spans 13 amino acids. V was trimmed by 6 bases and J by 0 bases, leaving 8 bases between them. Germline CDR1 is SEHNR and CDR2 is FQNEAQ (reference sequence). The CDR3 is CASSPQMNTEAFF. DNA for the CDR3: TGTGCCAGCAGTCCCCAAATGAACACTGAAGCTTTCTTT.

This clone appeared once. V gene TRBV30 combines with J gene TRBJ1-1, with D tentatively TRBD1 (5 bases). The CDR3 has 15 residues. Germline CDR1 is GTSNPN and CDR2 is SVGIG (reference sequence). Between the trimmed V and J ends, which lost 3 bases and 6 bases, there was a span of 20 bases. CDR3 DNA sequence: TGTGCCTGGAGCGCCGCGGACCGGCGGGACTCTGAAGCTTTCTTT. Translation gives CAWSAADRRDSEAFF.

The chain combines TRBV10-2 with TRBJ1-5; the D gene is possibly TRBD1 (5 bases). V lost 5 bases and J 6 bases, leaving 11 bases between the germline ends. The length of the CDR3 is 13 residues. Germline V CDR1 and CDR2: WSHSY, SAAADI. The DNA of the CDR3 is TGCGCCAGCAGTCCCCTCAGGGCTCAGCCCCAGCATTTT. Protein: CASSPLRAQPQHF.

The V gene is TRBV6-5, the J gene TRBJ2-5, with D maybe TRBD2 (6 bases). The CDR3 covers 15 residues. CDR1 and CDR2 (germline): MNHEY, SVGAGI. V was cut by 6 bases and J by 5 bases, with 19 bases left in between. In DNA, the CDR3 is TGTGCCAGCAGACGGGGCGGGGCCCCTGGGGAGACCCAGTACTTC. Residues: CASRRGGAPGETQYF.

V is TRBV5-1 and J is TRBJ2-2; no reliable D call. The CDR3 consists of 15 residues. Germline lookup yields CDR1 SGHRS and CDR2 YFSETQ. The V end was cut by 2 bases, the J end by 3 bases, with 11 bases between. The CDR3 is CASSLGRADTGELFF. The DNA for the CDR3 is TGCGCCAGCAGCTTAGGTCGGGCCGACACCGGGGAGCTGTTTTTT.

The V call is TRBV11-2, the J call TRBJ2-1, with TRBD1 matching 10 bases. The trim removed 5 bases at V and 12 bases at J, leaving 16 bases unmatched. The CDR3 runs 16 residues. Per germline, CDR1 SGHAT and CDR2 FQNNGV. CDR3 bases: TGTGCCAGCAGCCCCATCAGGGGACAGGGGAATATAGGGCAGTTCTTC. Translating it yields CASSPIRGQGNIGQFF.

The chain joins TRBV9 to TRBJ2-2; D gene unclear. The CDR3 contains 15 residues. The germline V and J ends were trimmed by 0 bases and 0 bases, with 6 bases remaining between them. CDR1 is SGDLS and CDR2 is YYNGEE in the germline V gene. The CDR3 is CASSVGQTNTGELFF. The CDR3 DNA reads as TGTGCCAGCAGCGTAGGGCAGACGAACACCGGGGAGCTGTTTTTT.

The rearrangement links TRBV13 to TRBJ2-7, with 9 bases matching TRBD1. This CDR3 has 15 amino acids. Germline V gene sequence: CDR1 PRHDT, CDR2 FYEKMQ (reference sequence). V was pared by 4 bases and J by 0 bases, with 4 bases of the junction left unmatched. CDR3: CASSYPGQGSYEQYF. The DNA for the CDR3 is TGTGCCAGCAGCTATCCGGGACAGGGCTCCTACGAGCAGTACTTC.

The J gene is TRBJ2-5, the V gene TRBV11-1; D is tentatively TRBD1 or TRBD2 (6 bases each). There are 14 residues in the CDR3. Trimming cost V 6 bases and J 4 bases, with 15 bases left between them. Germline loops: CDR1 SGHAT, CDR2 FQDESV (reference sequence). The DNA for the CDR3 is TGTGCCAGCAGGGTGGGGGGCGCGGGAGAGACCCAGTACTTC. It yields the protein CASRVGGAGETQYF.

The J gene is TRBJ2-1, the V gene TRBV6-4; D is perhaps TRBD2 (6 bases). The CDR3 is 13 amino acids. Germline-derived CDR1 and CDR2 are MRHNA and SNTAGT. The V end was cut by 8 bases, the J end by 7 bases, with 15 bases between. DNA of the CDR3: TGTGCCAGCTCCCCGGAGGGCGGGAATGAGCAGTTCTTC. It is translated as CASSPEGGNEQFF.

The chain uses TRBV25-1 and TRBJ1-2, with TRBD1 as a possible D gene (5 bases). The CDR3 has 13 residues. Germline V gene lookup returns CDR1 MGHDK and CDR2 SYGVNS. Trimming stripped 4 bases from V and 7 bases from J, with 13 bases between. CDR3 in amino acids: CASSVLQGGGYTF. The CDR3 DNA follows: TGTGCCAGCAGTGTCTTGCAGGGCGGTGGCTACACCTTC.

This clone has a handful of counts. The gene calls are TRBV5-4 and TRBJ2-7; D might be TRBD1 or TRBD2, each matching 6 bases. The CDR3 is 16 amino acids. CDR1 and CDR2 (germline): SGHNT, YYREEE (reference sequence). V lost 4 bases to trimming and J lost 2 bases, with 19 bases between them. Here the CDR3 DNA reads TGTGCCAGCAGCGACCCAACCTGGAGGGGGACCTACGAGCAGTACTTC. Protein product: CASSDPTWRGTYEQYF.

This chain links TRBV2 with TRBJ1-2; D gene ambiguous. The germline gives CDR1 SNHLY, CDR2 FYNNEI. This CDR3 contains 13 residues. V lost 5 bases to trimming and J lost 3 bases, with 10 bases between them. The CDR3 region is CASSPDGYYGYTF. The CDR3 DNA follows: TGTGCCAGCAGTCCGGACGGATACTATGGCTACACCTTC.

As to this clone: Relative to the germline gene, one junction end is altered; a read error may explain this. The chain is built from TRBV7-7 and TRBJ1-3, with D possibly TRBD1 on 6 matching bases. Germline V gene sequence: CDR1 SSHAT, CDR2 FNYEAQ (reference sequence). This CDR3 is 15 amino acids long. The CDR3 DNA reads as TGTGCTAGCAGCTTGCAACCAGGGGTGGGAAACACCATATATTTT. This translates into CASSLQPGVGNTIYF.

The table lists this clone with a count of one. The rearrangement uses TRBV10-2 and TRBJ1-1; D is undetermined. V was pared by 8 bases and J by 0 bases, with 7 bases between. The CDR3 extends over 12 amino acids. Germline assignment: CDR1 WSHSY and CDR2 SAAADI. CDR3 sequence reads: CASGPVNTEAFF. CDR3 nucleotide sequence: TGCGCCAGCGGACCCGTGAACACTGAAGCTTTCTTT.

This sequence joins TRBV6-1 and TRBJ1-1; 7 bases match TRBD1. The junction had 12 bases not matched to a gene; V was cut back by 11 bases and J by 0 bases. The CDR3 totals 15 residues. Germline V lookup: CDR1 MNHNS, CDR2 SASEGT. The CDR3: CAGRQGEWVNTEAFF. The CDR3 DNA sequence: TGTGCCGGCCGACAGGGTGAATGGGTGAACACTGAAGCTTTCTTT.

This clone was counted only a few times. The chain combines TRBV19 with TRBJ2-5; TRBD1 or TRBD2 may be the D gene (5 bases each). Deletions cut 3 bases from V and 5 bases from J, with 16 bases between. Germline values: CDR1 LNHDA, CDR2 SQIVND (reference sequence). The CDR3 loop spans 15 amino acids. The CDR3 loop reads CASSIRDGAGETQYF. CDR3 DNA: TGTGCCAGTAGTATCCGAGACGGGGCCGGGGAGACCCAGTACTTC.

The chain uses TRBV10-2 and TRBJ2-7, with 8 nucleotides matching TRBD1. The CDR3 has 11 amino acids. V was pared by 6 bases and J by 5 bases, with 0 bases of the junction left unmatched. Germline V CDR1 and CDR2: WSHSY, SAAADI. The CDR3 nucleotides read TGCGCCAGCAGGGACAGGGACGAGCAGTACTTC. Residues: CASRDRDEQYF.

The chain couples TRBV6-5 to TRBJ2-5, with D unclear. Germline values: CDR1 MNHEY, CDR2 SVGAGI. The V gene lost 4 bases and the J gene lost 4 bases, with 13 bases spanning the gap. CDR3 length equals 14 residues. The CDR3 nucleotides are TGTGCCAGCAGTTCCAACCTCAGGCGAGAGACCCAGTACTTC. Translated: CASSSNLRRETQYF.